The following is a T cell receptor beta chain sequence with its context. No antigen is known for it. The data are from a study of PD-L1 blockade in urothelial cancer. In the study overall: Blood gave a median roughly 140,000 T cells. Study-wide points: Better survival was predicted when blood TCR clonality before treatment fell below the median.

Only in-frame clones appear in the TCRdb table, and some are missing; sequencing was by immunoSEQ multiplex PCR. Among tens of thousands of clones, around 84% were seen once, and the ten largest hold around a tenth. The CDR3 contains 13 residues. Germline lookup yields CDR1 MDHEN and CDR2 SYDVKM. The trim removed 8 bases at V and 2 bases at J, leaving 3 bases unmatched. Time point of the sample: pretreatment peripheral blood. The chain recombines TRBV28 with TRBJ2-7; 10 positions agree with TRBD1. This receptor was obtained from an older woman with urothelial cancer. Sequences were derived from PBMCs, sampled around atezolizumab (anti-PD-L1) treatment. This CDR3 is CASGGQGPYEQYF. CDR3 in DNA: TGTGCCAGCGGGGGACAGGGGCCCTACGAGCAGTACTTC.